Below are 27 T cell receptor beta chains sequenced from a single sample in a study of regulatory T cells in long-lasting Graves disease. Time point in this sample: persistent/refractory GD, antithyroid drugs over 5 years with positive TRAb. PBMCs were the source of the RNA used for TCR sequencing. TCR beta libraries were built with iRepertoire HTBI primers and Arm-PCR of CDR3 regions. TCRdb re-called the multiplex PCR reads through MiXCR, storing one row per CDR3 protein. The sample has around 450,000 distinct CDR3 sequences, about 22% seen once. The specimen was peripheral blood mononuclear cells (PBMCs), collected when the disease was refractory, from a patient treated with antithyroid drugs. The receptors here all came from a female donor with Graves disease.

This clonotype was found many times. The chain combines TRBV20-1 with TRBJ1-2, with D hard to call. This CDR3 region has 14 residues. The V and J ends lost 2 bases and 8 bases respectively, with 18 bases between them. Germline CDR1 is DFQATT and CDR2 is SNEGSKA (reference sequence). DNA of the CDR3: TGCAGTGCTAGATTGGCCAGAACCTATGGAGGCTACACCTTC. This sequence encodes CSARLARTYGGYTF.

The genes are TRBV18 and TRBJ1-4, with 7 nucleotides matching TRBD1. CDR1 KGHSH and CDR2 LQKENI come from the germline V gene. The CDR3 spans 14 residues. J gave up 8 bases and V 0 bases, and 3 bases lay outside the gene matches. The CDR3 nucleotides are TGTGCCAGCTCACCACCGTCAGGGGGAGAAAAACTGTTTTTT. This gives the protein CASSPPSGGEKLFF.

This clonotype has a count of ten or more. The chain joins TRBV7-9 to TRBJ2-7; D may be TRBD1 or TRBD2 (5 bases each). The CDR3 has 13 amino acids. Germline CDR1 and CDR2: SEHNR and FQNEAQ (reference sequence). Trimming removed 6 bases from V and 3 bases from J, with 12 bases in between. The CDR3 spells CASSPRDGYEQYF. The CDR3 DNA reads TGTGCCAGCAGTCCCCGGGACGGCTACGAGCAGTACTTC.

This clonotype appeared many times. V and J are TRBV11-2 and TRBJ2-7, with TRBD1 matching 10 bases. V shed 1 base and J 11 bases; nucleotides not matched to a gene: 2. The CDR3 is 12 amino acids. Germline V lookup: CDR1 SGHAT, CDR2 FQNNGV. The CDR3 loop is CASSLGTGGKYF. CDR3 coding DNA: TGTGCCAGCAGCTTAGGGACAGGGGGGAAGTACTTC. The full variable domain, with the rest looked up from reference TRBV11-2 and TRBJ2-7, is EAGVAQSPRYKIIEKRQSVAFWCNPISGHATLYWYQQILGQGPKLLIQFQNNGVVDDSQLPKDRFSAERLKGVDSTLKIQPAKLEDSAVYLCASSLGTGGKYFGPGTRLTVT.

This clonotype was seen only a few times. The V call is TRBV7-8, the J call TRBJ2-7; D unclear. CDR1 is SGHVS and CDR2 is FQNEAQ in the germline V gene. The CDR3 has 14 amino acids. The V end lost 1 base, the J end lost 1 base, and 8 bases lay between the germline ends. The CDR3 is CASSLVDASYEQYF. DNA for the CDR3: TGTGCCAGCAGCTTAGTTGACGCGTCCTACGAGCAGTACTTC.

The chain combines TRBV9 with TRBJ2-5; TRBD1 agrees at 7 bases. Germline loops: CDR1 SGDLS, CDR2 YYNGEE. This CDR3 is built from 15 residues. Trimming at V came to 0 bases and at J to 3 bases, leaving 5 bases not matched to a gene. CDR3 coding DNA: TGTGCCAGCAGCGTAGGGTTAGGGGGCAAAGAGACCCAGTACTTC. Its protein is CASSVGLGGKETQYF. Full variable domain (missing parts from reference TRBV9 and TRBJ2-5): DSGVTQTPKHLITATGQRVTLRCSPRSGDLSVYWYQQSLDQGLQFLIQYYNGEERAKGNILERFSAQQFPDLHSELNLSSLELGDSALYFCASSVGLGGKETQYFGPGTRLLVL.

This clonotype has a count of ten or more. The chain links TRBV5-6 to TRBJ2-2; the D is unclear. V lost 5 bases and J lost 6, with 8 bases in between. The germline V gene has CDR1 SGHDT and CDR2 YYEEEE. The CDR3 is 12 amino acids. In DNA, the CDR3 is TGTGCCAGCAGGTTAGGGTCCGGGGAGCTGTTTTTT. Protein: CASRLGSGELFF.

The chain couples TRBV4-1 to TRBJ1-2; TRBD1 is a possible D gene (5 bases). CDR3 length: 17 residues. V was trimmed by 1 base and J by 2 bases, leaving 17 bases between them. Germline V gene lookup returns CDR1 MGHRA and CDR2 YSYEKL. DNA for the CDR3: TGCGCCAGCAGCCAAGTGTTCAGGGAAAATGGGAACTATGGCTACACCTTC. It is translated as CASSQVFRENGNYGYTF.

CDR3 bases: TGTGCCATCAGTGAGGAGCCAGCGGGAGATACGCAGTATTTT. This translates into CAISEEPAGDTQYF. The chain recombines TRBV10-3 with TRBJ2-3; tentatively, D is TRBD2 (6 bases). Trimming cost V 2 bases and J 5 bases, with 11 bases left between them. The CDR3 runs 14 residues. CDR1 is ENHRY, CDR2 SYGVKD, per germline.

V and J are TRBV10-1 and TRBJ2-7; a weak D match, TRBD2 (5 bases). The germline gives CDR1 WNHNN, CDR2 SYGVQD (reference sequence). The V end lost 3 bases, the J end lost 5 bases, and 8 bases lay between the germline ends. The CDR3 runs to 12 residues. The CDR3 protein is CASSEAGNEQYF. CDR3 in DNA: TGCGCCAGCAGTGAAGCCGGGAACGAGCAGTACTTC.

This chain links TRBV10-3 with TRBJ2-7, with a weak D call TRBD1 (5 bases). Germline V gene lookup returns CDR1 ENHRY and CDR2 SYGVKD. The length of the CDR3 is 13 residues. V lost 2 bases and J 3 bases, leaving 8 bases between the germline ends. The CDR3 loop is CAISEDRGYEQYF. CDR3 DNA sequence: TGTGCCATCAGTGAGGACAGAGGCTACGAGCAGTACTTC.

This clonotype came up many times. The rearrangement uses TRBV6-1 and TRBJ1-6, with D possibly TRBD1 on 6 matching bases. Germline CDR1 MNHNS, CDR2 SASEGT. The CDR3 has 14 amino acids. Trimming removed 7 bases at V and 9 bases at J, with 16 bases between. The CDR3 DNA is TGTGCCAGCACAGTAGGACAGACGAGTTCACCCCTCCACTTT. This sequence encodes CASTVGQTSSPLHF.

This clonotype was counted between two and nine times. CDR3 residues: CASKNPRNQGINYGYTF. In DNA, the CDR3 is TGTGCCAGCAAAAACCCTCGTAATCAGGGGATTAACTATGGCTACACCTTC. The rearrangement joins TRBV6-1 to TRBJ1-2, with D maybe TRBD1 (6 bases). From germline, CDR1 is MNHNS and CDR2 SASEGT. The germline V and J ends were trimmed by 7 bases and 1 base, with 22 bases remaining between them. The CDR3 has 17 residues.

This clonotype was found a few times. The genes are TRBV11-2 and TRBJ2-7; no clear D gene. CDR3 length: 15 amino acids. Germline lookup yields CDR1 SGHAT and CDR2 FQNNGV. V lost 1 base to trimming and J lost 3 bases, with 13 bases between them. The CDR3 reads CASSLAGVRVYEQYF. The DNA of the CDR3 is TGTGCCAGCAGCTTAGCTGGGGTCAGAGTCTACGAGCAGTACTTC.

This sequence joins TRBV18 and TRBJ1-2; D not certain. V lost 2 bases, J lost 0 bases, and 7 bases lay in between. Germline V lookup: CDR1 KGHSH, CDR2 LQKENI. The CDR3 loop spans 14 amino acids. CDR3 protein: CASSPENTNYGYTF. The CDR3 bases are TGTGCCAGCTCACCAGAAAACACTAACTATGGCTACACCTTC.

This clonotype came up a few times. The chain couples TRBV11-2 to TRBJ2-5; 8 bases agree with TRBD2. V lost 5 bases to trimming and J lost 3 bases; unmatched junction nucleotides: 8. There are 15 residues in the CDR3. CDR1 is SGHAT, CDR2 FQNNGV, per germline. In nucleotides, the CDR3 is TGTGCCAGCAGCGCGAAAAAAGCGGGAGAAGAGACCCAGTACTTC. Protein product: CASSAKKAGEETQYF.

This clonotype was recorded at least ten times. The rearrangement links TRBV11-2 to TRBJ1-5; D call uncertain. This CDR3 is 14 amino acids long. V was cut by 1 base and J by 7 bases, with 11 bases left in between. The germline CDR1 and CDR2 sequences are SGHAT and FQNNGV. This CDR3 reads CASSLGEVGQPQHF. The CDR3 nucleotides are TGTGCCAGCAGCTTAGGCGAGGTGGGACAGCCCCAGCATTTT. Combining the CDR3 with reference TRBV11-2 and TRBJ1-5 gives the whole variable domain EAGVAQSPRYKIIEKRQSVAFWCNPISGHATLYWYQQILGQGPKLLIQFQNNGVVDDSQLPKDRFSAERLKGVDSTLKIQPAKLEDSAVYLCASSLGEVGQPQHFGDGTRLSIL.

This rearrangement joins TRBV4-1 to TRBJ2-7, with 11 bases lining up with TRBD1. The V gene's germline CDR1 is MGHRA and CDR2 YSYEKL. CDR3 length equals 15 residues. V lost 0 bases and J lost 12; bases outside the gene matches: 10. In nucleotides, the CDR3 is TGCGCCAGCAGCCAAGAGGACAGGGGGCGGAATTGGCGGTACTTC. Translation gives CASSQEDRGRNWRYF.

This clonotype has a count of ten or more. The chain couples TRBV2 to TRBJ1-1; 9 bases are a match to TRBD1. Germline loops: CDR1 SNHLY, CDR2 FYNNEI. Losses at the gene ends were 6 bases for V and 1 base for J; bases not matched to a gene: 6. This CDR3 is built from 15 residues. The DNA of the CDR3 is TGTGCCAGCAGCGACAGGGGGATCTGGAACACTGAAGCTTTCTTT. Amino acid sequence: CASSDRGIWNTEAFF.

The J gene is TRBJ2-3, the V gene TRBV7-2; 13 bases are shared with TRBD2. CDR1 and CDR2 (germline): SGHTA, FQGNSA. The J segment lost 4 bases and the V segment lost 8 bases, leaving 6 bases of the junction unmatched. The CDR3 is 15 amino acids. The CDR3 nucleotides are TGTGCCAGCCGCAGACTAGCGGGAGGCCCAGATACGCAGTATTTT. Its translation is CASRRLAGGPDTQYF.

This clonotype showed up just a few times. The V call is TRBV30, the J call TRBJ2-1; D could derive from TRBD1 or TRBD2 (5 bases each). Germline V gene lookup returns CDR1 GTSNPN and CDR2 SVGIG (reference sequence). The V gene lost 1 base and the J gene lost 7 bases, with 11 bases spanning the gap. The CDR3 is made up of 13 amino acids. The CDR3 loop reads CAWSAGTPNEQFF. CDR3 coding DNA: TGTGCCTGGAGTGCGGGGACCCCAAATGAGCAGTTCTTC. The entire variable domain, with the rest obtained from reference TRBV30 and TRBJ2-1, is as follows: SQTIHQWPATLVQPVGSPLSLECTVEGTSNPNLYWYRQAAGRGLQLLFYSVGIGQISSEVPQNLSASRPQDRQFILSSKKLLLSDSGFYLCAWSAGTPNEQFFGPGTRLTVL.

Only a few counts were recorded for this clonotype. This chain connects TRBV7-3 to TRBJ1-6, with 11 bases matching TRBD1. V lost 0 bases, J lost 7 bases, and 5 bases stayed unmatched. Looked up from germline, CDR1 is SGHTA and CDR2 is FQGTGA. The CDR3 contains 17 residues. CDR3 sequence (DNA): TGTGCCAGCAGCTTAACCGGACAGGGGGCATTAAATTCACCCCTCCACTTT. It is translated as CASSLTGQGALNSPLHF.

This clonotype was counted between two and nine times. V gene TRBV20-1 combines with J gene TRBJ1-1; D unresolved. Germline V gene data show CDR1 as DFQATT and CDR2 as SNEGSKA (reference sequence). CDR3 size: 12 residues. Trimming stripped 6 bases from V and 2 bases from J, with 10 bases between. The CDR3 protein is CSATEGNTEAFF. As DNA, the CDR3 is TGCAGTGCCACGGAGGGTAACACTGAAGCTTTCTTT.

The chain recombines TRBV9 with TRBJ1-6; D may be TRBD1 (6 bases). The CDR3 has 15 amino acids. The V gene lost 0 bases and the J gene lost 11 bases, with 15 bases spanning the gap. Germline V gene data show CDR1 as SGDLS and CDR2 as YYNGEE. This chain's CDR3 is CASSVGFRTDTPLHF. Written as DNA, the CDR3 is TGTGCCAGCAGCGTAGGGTTCCGGACAGACACACCCCTCCACTTT.

The V gene is TRBV3-1, the J gene TRBJ1-1; D gene uncertain. The germline V and J ends were trimmed by 5 bases and 1 base, with 14 bases remaining between them. Germline values: CDR1 LGHDT, CDR2 YNNKEL (reference sequence). This CDR3 has 15 residues. CDR3 bases: TGTGCCAGCAGCTGGGGAGGGCGGGAGAACACTGAAGCTTTCTTT. The encoded protein is CASSWGGRENTEAFF.

The chain joins TRBV25-1 to TRBJ2-5; TRBD2 agrees at 8 bases. J was trimmed by 2 bases and V by 1 base; bases with no gene match: 6. From germline, CDR1 is MGHDK and CDR2 SYGVNS. The CDR3 sequence is 16 residues long. The CDR3 sequence: CASSESRGGPQETQYF. The CDR3 bases are TGTGCCAGCAGTGAATCCCGCGGGGGGCCTCAAGAGACCCAGTACTTC.

This clonotype was seen a few times. This clone may be a read error of a much larger clone one base away. This chain uses TRBV6-1 with TRBJ2-7; perhaps TRBD2 as D (6 bases). The CDR3 extends over 14 amino acids. From germline, CDR1 is MNHNS and CDR2 SASEGT. Written as DNA, the CDR3 is TGTACCAGCAGTTGGGACTCCCTCTCCTACGAGCAGTACTTC. Protein sequence: CTSSWDSLSYEQYF.